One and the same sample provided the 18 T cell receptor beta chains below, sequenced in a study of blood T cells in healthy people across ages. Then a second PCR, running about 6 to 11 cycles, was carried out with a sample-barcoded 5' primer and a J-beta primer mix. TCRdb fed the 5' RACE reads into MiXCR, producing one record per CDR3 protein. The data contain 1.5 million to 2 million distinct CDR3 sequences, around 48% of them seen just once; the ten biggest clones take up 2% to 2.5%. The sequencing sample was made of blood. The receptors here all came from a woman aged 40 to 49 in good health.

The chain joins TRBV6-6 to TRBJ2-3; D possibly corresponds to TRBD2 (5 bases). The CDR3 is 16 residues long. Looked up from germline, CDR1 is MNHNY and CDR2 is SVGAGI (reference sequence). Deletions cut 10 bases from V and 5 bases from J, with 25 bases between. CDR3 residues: CATLGPRTHSGDTQYF. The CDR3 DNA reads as TGTGCCACCTTAGGCCCAAGGACTCATTCGGGAGATACGCAGTATTTT.

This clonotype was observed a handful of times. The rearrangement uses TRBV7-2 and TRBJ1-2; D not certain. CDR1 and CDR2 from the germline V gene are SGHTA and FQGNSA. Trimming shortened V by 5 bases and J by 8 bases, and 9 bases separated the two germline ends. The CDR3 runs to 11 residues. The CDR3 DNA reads TGTGCCAGCAGCCCGCCGGAGGGCTACACCTTC. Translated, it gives CASSPPEGYTF.

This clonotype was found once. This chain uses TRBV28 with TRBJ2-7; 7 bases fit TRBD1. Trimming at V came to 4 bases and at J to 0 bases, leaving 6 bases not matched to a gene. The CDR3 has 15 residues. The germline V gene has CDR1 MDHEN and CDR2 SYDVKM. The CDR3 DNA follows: TGTGCCAGCAGTTCCATTACAGGGGCCTCCTACGAGCAGTACTTC. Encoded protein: CASSSITGASYEQYF.

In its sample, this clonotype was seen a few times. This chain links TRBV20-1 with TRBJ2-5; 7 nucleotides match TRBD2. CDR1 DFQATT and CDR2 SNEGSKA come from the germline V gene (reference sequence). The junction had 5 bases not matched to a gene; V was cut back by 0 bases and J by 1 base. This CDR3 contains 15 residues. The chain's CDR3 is CSARDSGRAQETQYF. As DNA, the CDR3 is TGCAGTGCTAGAGATTCGGGGAGGGCCCAAGAGACCCAGTACTTC.

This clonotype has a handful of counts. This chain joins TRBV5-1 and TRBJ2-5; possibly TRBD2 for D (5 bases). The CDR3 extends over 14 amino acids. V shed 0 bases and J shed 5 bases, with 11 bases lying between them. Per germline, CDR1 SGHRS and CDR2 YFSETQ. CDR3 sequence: CASSLVAGPETQYF. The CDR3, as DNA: TGCGCCAGCAGCTTGGTCGCGGGTCCGGAGACCCAGTACTTC.

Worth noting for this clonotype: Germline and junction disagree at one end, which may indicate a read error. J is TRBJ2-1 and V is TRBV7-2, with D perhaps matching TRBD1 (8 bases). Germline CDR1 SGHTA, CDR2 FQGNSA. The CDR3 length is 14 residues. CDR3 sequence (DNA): TGTGCCAGCAGACCGACAGGGGACTACAATGAGCAGCTCTTC. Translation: CASRPTGDYNEQLF.

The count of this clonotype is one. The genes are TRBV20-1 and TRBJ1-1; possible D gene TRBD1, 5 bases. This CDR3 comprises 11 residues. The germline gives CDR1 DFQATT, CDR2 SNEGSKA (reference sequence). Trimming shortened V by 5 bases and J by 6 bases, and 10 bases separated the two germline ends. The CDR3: CSASSGAEAFF. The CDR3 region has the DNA TGCAGTGCTTCCTCGGGGGCTGAAGCTTTCTTT.

CDR3 region: CASSDNLFVYNEQFF. The DNA of the CDR3 is TGTGCCAGCAGTGATAATCTATTCGTCTACAATGAGCAGTTCTTC. The chain links TRBV25-1 to TRBJ2-1, with D unclear. Deletions cut 3 bases from V and 3 bases from J, with 12 bases between. Germline values: CDR1 MGHDK, CDR2 SYGVNS. The CDR3 covers 15 residues.

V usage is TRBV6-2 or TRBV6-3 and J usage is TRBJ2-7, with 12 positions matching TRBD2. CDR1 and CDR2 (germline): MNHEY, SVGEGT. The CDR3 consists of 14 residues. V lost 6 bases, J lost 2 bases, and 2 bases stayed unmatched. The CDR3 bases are TGTGCCAGCAGGAGACTAGCGGGGGCCTACGAGCAGTACTTC. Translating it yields CASRRLAGAYEQYF.

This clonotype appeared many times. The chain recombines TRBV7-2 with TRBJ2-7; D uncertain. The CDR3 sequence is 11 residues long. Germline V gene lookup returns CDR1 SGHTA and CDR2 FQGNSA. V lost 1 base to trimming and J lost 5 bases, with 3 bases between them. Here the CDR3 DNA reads TGTGCCAGCAGCTTAGTAAACGAGCAGTACTTC. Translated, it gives CASSLVNEQYF.

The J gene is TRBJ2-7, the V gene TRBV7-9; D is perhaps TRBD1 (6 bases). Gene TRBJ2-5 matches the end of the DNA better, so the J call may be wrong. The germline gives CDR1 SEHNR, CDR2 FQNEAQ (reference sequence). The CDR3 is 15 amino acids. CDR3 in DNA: TGTGCCAGCAGCGTTCCCAGGGGCGAAAGGGAGACCCAGTACTTC. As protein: CASSVPRGERETQYF.

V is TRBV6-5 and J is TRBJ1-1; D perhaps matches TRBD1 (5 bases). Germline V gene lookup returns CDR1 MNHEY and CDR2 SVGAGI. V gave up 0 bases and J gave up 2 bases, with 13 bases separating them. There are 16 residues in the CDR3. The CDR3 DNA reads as TGTGCCAGCAGTTACTCCTCTCAGGGACCCAACACTGAAGCTTTCTTT. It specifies CASSYSSQGPNTEAFF.

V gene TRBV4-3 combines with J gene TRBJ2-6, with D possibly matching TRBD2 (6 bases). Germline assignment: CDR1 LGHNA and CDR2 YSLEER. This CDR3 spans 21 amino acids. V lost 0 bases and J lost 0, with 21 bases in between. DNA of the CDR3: TGCGCCAGCAGCCAAGACTTGCTCGCTAGCGATCCCTTCTCTGGGGCCAACGTCCTGACTTTC. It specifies CASSQDLLASDPFSGANVLTF.

CDR3 sequence (DNA): TGTGCCAGCAGCTTAGAAGAAGCGGATACGCAGTATTTT. It translates to CASSLEEADTQYF. The V call is TRBV11-2, the J call TRBJ2-3; D is ambiguous. CDR1 SGHAT and CDR2 FQNNGV come from the germline V gene. The CDR3 length is 13 residues. The V end was cut by 0 bases, the J end by 6 bases, with 7 bases between.

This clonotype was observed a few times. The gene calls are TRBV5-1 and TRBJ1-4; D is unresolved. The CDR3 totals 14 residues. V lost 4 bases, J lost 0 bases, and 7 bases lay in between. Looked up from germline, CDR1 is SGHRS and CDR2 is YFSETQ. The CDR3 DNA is TGCGCCAGCAGCGACTTATCAACTAATGAAAAACTGTTTTTT. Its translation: CASSDLSTNEKLFF.

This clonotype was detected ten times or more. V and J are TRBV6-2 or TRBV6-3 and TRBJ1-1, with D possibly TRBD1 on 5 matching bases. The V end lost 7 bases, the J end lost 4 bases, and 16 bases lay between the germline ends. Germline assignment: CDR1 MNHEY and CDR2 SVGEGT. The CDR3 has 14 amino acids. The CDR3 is CASTSWQGGTEAFF. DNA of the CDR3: TGTGCCAGCACCTCATGGCAGGGAGGCACTGAAGCTTTCTTT.

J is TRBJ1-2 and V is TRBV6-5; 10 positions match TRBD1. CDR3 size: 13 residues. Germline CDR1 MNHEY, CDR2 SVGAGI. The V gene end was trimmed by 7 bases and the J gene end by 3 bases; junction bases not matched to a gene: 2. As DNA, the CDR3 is TGTGCCAGCAATGGACAGGGGGACTATGGCTACACCTTC. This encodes CASNGQGDYGYTF.

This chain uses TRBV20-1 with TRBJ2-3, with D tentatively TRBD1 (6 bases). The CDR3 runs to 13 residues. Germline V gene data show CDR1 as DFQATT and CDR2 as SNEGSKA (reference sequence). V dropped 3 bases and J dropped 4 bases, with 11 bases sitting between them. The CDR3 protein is CSASPGEADTQYF. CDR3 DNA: TGCAGTGCTAGTCCAGGGGAAGCAGATACGCAGTATTTT.